Listed below are T cell receptor beta chains from one sample, sequenced in a study of cytomegalovirus exposure and HLA in healthy donors. Sequenced by immunoSEQ multiplex PCR; TCRdb stores in-frame clones only, minus some. Of 65,000 to 85,000 clones listed, roughly 88% were seen once; the top ten hold 2%. Material: PBMCs. Every receptor here comes from a woman in her 30s in good health and CMV-seronegative. Both conserved end residues are part of each CDR3. Each record gives: clone size, J gene, D gene, V gene, CDR3 protein, CDR3 DNA. The D gene is left open where the match is weak. For some rows the clone size is stated as once, few or many, or as a class when expanded; others skip it.

. | TRBJ1-4 | . | TRBV30 | CAWTGPTNEKLFF | TGTGCCTGGACAGGGCCCACTAATGAAAAACTGTTTTTT
once | TRBJ2-1 | . | TRBV5-5 | CASSLVTGLSYNEQFF | TGTGCCAGCAGCTTGGTTACCGGACTCTCCTACAATGAGCAGTTCTTC
. | TRBJ2-3 | TRBD2 | TRBV2 | CASSEQRSGRVSF | TGTGCCAGCAGTGAGCAGCGGAGCGGGAGAGTTTCCTTT
. | TRBJ2-1 | . | TRBV19 | CASSTAVEQFF | TGTGCCAGTAGTACCGCGGTCGAGCAGTTCTTC
. | TRBJ2-1 | TRBD2 | TRBV5-1 | CASSLGLAGGLYFREQFF | TGCGCCAGCAGCTTGGGGCTAGCGGGAGGCCTATACTTTCGTGAGCAGTTCTTC
once | TRBJ1-5 | TRBD1 | TRBV4-2 | CASNPRWDRGNQPQHF | TGTGCCAGCAACCCCCGCTGGGACAGGGGCAATCAGCCCCAGCATTTT
. | TRBJ2-1 | TRBD2 | TRBV27 | CASSLSGGYNEQFF | TGTGCCAGCAGTTTATCCGGGGGGTACAATGAGCAGTTCTTC
once | TRBJ2-7 | TRBD2 | TRBV9 | CASSAGTSGGAYEQYF | TGTGCCAGCAGCGCGGGGACTAGCGGGGGGGCCTACGAGCAGTACTTC
. | TRBJ2-7 | TRBD2 | TRBV6-1 | CASSVRREASYEQYF | TGTGCCAGCAGTGTGCGGCGGGAGGCCTCCTACGAGCAGTACTTC
once | TRBJ1-1 | . | TRBV7-8 | CASSLNARGGVGLNTEAFF | TGTGCCAGCAGCTTAAATGCCCGAGGGGGAGTTGGGCTGAACACTGAAGCTTTCTTT
. | TRBJ2-3 | TRBD2 | TRBV9 | CASSQGLADNTDTQYF | TGTGCCAGCAGCCAGGGACTAGCGGATAACACAGATACGCAGTATTTT
. | TRBJ2-1 | TRBD2 | TRBV19 | CASSPGLAGSNEQFF | TGTGCCAGTAGTCCGGGACTAGCGGGGTCCAATGAGCAGTTCTTC
. | TRBJ1-3 | . | TRBV30 | CAWSVREGNTIYF | TGTGCCTGGAGTGTACGGGAGGGAAACACCATATATTTT
. | TRBJ1-4 | TRBD1 | TRBV18 | CASSPGTAFATNEKLFF | TGTGCCAGCTCACCCGGGACAGCTTTTGCAACTAATGAAAAACTGTTTTTT
once | TRBJ2-7 | . | TRBV15 | CATSRDGDSYEQYF | TGTGCCACCAGCAGAGACGGGGACTCCTACGAGCAGTACTTC
. | TRBJ2-7 | TRBD2 | TRBV14 | CASPHGLAEFYEQYF | TGTGCCAGCCCCCACGGGCTAGCGGAGTTCTACGAGCAGTACTTC
. | TRBJ2-4 | TRBD1 | TRBV11-2 | CASSLLGQAFF | TGTGCCAGCAGCTTATTGGGACAGGCTTTCTTC
once | TRBJ2-2 | TRBD2 | TRBV9 | CASTVASSGRATGELFF | TGTGCCAGCACCGTGGCCTCTAGCGGGAGGGCCACCGGGGAGCTGTTTTTT
. | TRBJ2-7 | . | TRBV18 | CASSLMDRGLNYEQYF | TGTGCCAGCTCACTTATGGACCGGGGTTTAAACTACGAGCAGTACTTC